This T cell receptor (beta chain) was sequenced in a study of regulatory T cells in long-lasting Graves disease. CDR1 and CDR2 from the germline V gene are SGHNT and YYREEE (reference sequence). This CDR3 has 15 residues. The ends were cut back, 4 bases at V and 8 bases at J, with 21 bases in the middle. Time point of the sample: persistent/refractory GD, antithyroid drugs over 5 years with positive TRAb. The authors made the TCR library using RNA they extracted from PBMCs. This clonotype occurred a few times. Relying on iRepertoire HTBI primers and Arm-PCR of CDR3 regions, the team built TCR beta libraries. From the multiplex PCR reads, TCRdb called clonotypes with MiXCR, one entry per CDR3 protein. The sample shows 430,000 or so distinct CDR3 sequences, around 20% of them seen only once.

The chain has TRBV5-4 and TRBJ1-2; weak D call: TRBD1 (6 bases). Sequencing was performed on peripheral blood mononuclear cells (PBMCs), taken when the disease was refractory, from a patient treated with antithyroid drugs. The clonotype comes from a female donor with Graves disease. The CDR3 sequence is CASSGGALVVQGYTF. CDR3 in DNA: TGTGCCAGCAGCGGGGGGGCCCTCGTTGTCCAAGGCTACACCTTC.